The sequence of this T cell receptor beta chain was determined in a study of cytomegalovirus exposure and HLA in healthy donors. Per germline, CDR1 MNHEY and CDR2 SMNVEV (reference sequence). With 3 bases clipped from V and 4 bases from J, the junction kept 4 bases outside the gene matches. This CDR3 is 15 amino acids long. The PCR made use of 60 Vbeta and 13 Jbeta primers. Data came from immunoSEQ multiplex PCR; TCRdb stores just in-frame clones and leaves some out. The sample records 170,000 or so clones, 60% to 85% being singletons. This clone was recorded only once. The sequenced sample consisted of PBMCs. The clonotype was recovered from a woman between 35 and 50 years old in good health and CMV-seronegative. The V call is TRBV27, the J call TRBJ1-2; TRBD1 aligns across 11 bases. The CDR3 here is CASSFRGQGGYGYTF. For the CDR3, the DNA is TGTGCCAGCAGTTTCCGGGGACAGGGGGGCTATGGCTACACCTTC.